One sample yielded the 2 T cell receptor beta chains listed below, sequenced in a study of blood T cells in healthy people across ages. A second PCR of 7 to 11 cycles used a sample-barcoded 5' primer and a J-beta primer mix. Via MiXCR, TCRdb re-called the 5' RACE reads, giving one row per CDR3 protein. The sample consists of about 1.5 million distinct CDR3 sequences, approximately 43% of them appearing once. The sequenced material came from blood. Receptors were obtained from a woman younger than 30 in good health.

This chain joins TRBV12-3 or TRBV12-4 and TRBJ2-1; D may be TRBD1 (6 bases). This CDR3 contains 13 residues. V was shortened by 10 bases and J by 10 bases, with 20 bases between the two germline ends. This CDR3 reads CANLQGTPYEQFF. Written as DNA, the CDR3 is TGTGCCAACCTTCAGGGGACCCCCTACGAGCAGTTCTTC.

This rearrangement joins TRBV28 to TRBJ2-5; D not certain. There are 17 residues in the CDR3. V shed 4 bases and J shed 11 bases, with 29 bases lying between them. Germline CDR1 is MDHEN and CDR2 is SYDVKM. This CDR3 reads CASSYTPHRAVGNEQYF. The DNA for the CDR3 is TGTGCCAGCAGTTACACCCCTCATCGGGCGGTGGGGAATGAGCAGTACTTC.